This T cell receptor (beta chain) appears in the sequencing data of a study of prognosis after radiotherapy for stage I lung cancer. The study's findings and limits: Reduced Shannon entropy following stereotactic body radiation therapy was recorded in patients who developed distant metastases.

On this clonotype itself: Antigen unknown.

Two-round multiplex PCR amplified TCR beta CDR3 from genomic DNA. Primers specific to each TRBV and TRBJ gene drove first-round PCR. TCRdb reprocessed the multiplex PCR reads with MiXCR, giving one entry per CDR3 protein. The repertoire includes approximately 20,000 distinct CDR3 sequences, approximately 26% of them detected once, and approximately 23% sits in the top ten. V lost 5 bases and J 1 base, leaving 20 bases between the germline ends. CDR3 size: 18 residues. In germline, CDR1 is LNHDA, CDR2 SQIVND (reference sequence). The V gene is TRBV19, the J gene TRBJ2-2; D is unclear. This material consisted of PBMCs, taken before or after stereotactic body radiation therapy (not recorded which). The receptor was isolated from a donor at least 50 years old with non-small cell lung cancer. The CDR3 loop is CASSFLAGNFGNTGELFF. CDR3 coding DNA: TGTGCCAGTAGTTTCCTGGCAGGAAATTTTGGGAACACCGGGGAGCTGTTTTTT. Based on the CDR3 plus reference TRBV19 and TRBJ2-2, the full variable domain is DGGITQSPKYLFRKEGQNVTLSCEQNLNHDAMYWYRQDPGQGLRLIYYSQIVNDFQKGDIAEGYSVSREKKESFPLTVTSAQKNPTAFYLCASSFLAGNFGNTGELFFGEGSRLTVL.